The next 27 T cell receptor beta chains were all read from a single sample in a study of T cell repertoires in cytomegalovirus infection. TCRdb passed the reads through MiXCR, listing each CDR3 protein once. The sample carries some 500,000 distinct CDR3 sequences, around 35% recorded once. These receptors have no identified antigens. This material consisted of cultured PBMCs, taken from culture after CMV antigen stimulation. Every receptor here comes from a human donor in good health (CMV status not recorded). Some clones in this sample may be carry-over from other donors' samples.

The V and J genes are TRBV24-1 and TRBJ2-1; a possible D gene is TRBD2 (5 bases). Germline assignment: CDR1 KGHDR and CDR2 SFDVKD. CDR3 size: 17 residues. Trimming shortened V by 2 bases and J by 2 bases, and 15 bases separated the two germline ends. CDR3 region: CATSDSGLGSAYNEQFF. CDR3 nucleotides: TGTGCCACCAGTGATTCCGGATTGGGTAGCGCCTACAATGAGCAGTTCTTC.

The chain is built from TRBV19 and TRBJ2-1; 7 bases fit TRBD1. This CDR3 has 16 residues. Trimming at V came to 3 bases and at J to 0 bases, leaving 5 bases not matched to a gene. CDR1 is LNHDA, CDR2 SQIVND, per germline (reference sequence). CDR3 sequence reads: CASSIEQGSSYNEQFF. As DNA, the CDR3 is TGTGCCAGTAGTATTGAACAGGGGAGCTCCTACAATGAGCAGTTCTTC.

The CDR3 loop is CASSSRPPYNEQFF. The CDR3 bases are TGTGCCAGCAGCTCCCGACCGCCATACAATGAGCAGTTCTTC. The rearrangement joins TRBV11-3 to TRBJ2-1; D not resolved. There are 14 residues in the CDR3. Germline V CDR1 and CDR2: SGHNT, YENEEA. The germline V and J ends were trimmed by 4 bases and 4 bases, with 11 bases remaining between them.

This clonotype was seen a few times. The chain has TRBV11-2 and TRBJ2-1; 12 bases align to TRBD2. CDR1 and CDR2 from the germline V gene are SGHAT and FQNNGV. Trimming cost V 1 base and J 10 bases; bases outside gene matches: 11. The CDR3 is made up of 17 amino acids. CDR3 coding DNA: TGTGCCAGCAGCTTAGGAACGACTAGCGGGAGTCGACGCGAGCAGTTCTTC. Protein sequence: CASSLGTTSGSRREQFF.

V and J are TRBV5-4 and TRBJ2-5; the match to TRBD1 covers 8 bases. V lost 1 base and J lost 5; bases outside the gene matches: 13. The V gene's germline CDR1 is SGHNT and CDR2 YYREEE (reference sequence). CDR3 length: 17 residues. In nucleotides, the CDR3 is TGTGCCAGCAGCTTGATCGGCCACAGGGGGATAAAGGAGACCCAGTACTTC. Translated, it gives CASSLIGHRGIKETQYF.

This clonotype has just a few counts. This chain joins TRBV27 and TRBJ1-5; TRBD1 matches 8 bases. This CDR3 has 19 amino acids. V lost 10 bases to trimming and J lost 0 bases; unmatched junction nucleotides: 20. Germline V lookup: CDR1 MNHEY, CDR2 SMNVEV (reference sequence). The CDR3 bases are TGTGCCATTTTACCTCGGGACCAGGGGACAGGATATAGCAATCAGCCCCAGCATTTT. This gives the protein CAILPRDQGTGYSNQPQHF.

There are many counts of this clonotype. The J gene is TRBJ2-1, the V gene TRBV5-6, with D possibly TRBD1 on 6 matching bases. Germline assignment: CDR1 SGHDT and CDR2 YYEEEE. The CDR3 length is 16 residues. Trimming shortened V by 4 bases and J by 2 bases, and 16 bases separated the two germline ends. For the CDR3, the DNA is TGTGCCAGCAGCGGACGCACAGGGTCGGCCTACAATGAGCAGTTCTTC. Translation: CASSGRTGSAYNEQFF.

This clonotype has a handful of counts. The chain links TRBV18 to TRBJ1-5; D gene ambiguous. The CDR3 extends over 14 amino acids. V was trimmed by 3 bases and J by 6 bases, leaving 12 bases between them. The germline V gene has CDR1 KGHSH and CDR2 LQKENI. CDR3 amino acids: CASSPGVFGQPQHF. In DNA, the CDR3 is TGTGCCAGCTCACCCGGGGTATTCGGTCAGCCCCAGCATTTT.

Written as DNA, the CDR3 is TGTGCCAGCAGCTCACAAGAGGAGGGCAATCAGCCCCAGCATTTT. Protein product: CASSSQEEGNQPQHF. The chain couples TRBV7-6 to TRBJ1-5; D not resolved. The V and J ends lost 4 bases and 2 bases respectively, with 12 bases between them. Germline lookup yields CDR1 SGHVS and CDR2 FNYEAQ. CDR3 length: 15 amino acids.

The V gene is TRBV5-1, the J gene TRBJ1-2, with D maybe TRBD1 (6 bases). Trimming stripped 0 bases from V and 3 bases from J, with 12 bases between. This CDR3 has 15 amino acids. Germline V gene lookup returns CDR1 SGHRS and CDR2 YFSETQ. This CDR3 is CASSLDGGPDYGYTF. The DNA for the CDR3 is TGCGCCAGCAGCTTGGATGGGGGCCCCGACTATGGCTACACCTTC. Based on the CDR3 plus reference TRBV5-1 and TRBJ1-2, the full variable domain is KAGVTQTPRYLIKTRGQQVTLSCSPISGHRSVSWYQQTPGQGLQFLFEYFSETQRNKGNFPGRFSGRQFSNSRSEMNVSTLELGDSALYLCASSLDGGPDYGYTFGSGTRLTVV.

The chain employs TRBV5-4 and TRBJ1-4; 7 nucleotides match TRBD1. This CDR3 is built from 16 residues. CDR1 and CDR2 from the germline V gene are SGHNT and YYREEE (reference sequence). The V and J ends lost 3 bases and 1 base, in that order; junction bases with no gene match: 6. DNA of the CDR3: TGTGCCAGCAGCTCGAGGGACAGCAGAACTAATGAAAAACTGTTTTTT. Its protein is CASSSRDSRTNEKLFF.

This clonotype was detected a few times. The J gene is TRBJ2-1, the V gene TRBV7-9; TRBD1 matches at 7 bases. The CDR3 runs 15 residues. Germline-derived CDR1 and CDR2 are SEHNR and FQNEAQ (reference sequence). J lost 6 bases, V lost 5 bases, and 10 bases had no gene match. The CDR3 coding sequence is TGTGCCAGCAGCACGGCCGGGACAGAAATCAATGAGCAGTTCTTC. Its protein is CASSTAGTEINEQFF.

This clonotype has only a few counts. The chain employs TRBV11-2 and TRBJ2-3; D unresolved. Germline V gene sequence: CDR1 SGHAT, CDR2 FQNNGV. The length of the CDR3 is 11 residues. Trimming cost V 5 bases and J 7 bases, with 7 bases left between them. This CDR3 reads CASSQENTQYF. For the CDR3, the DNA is TGTGCCAGCAGCCAGGAAAATACGCAGTATTTT.

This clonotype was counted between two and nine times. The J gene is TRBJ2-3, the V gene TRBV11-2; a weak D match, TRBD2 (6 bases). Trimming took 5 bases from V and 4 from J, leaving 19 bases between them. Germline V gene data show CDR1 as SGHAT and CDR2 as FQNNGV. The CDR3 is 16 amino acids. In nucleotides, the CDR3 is TGTGCCAGCAGCCCCTTCCGGCGGGGCGCTTCAGATACGCAGTATTTT. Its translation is CASSPFRRGASDTQYF.

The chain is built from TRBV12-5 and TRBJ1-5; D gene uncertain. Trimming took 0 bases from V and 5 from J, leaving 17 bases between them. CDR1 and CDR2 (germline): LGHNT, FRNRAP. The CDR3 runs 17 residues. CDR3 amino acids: CASGLVPGRSPDQPQHF. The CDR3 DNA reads TGTGCTAGTGGTTTGGTACCCGGCCGGAGCCCGGATCAGCCCCAGCATTTT.

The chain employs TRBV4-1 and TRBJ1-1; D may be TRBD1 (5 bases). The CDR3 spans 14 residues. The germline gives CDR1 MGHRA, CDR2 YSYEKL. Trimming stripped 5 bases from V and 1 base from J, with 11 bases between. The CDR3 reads CASSKPTGNTEAFF. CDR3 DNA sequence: TGCGCCAGCAGCAAACCAACAGGGAACACTGAAGCTTTCTTT.

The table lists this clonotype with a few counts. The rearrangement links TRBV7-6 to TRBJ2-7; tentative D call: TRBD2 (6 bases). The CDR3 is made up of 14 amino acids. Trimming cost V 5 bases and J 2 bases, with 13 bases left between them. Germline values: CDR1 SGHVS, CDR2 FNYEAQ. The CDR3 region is CASSPATRAYEQYV. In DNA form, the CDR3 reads TGTGCCAGCAGCCCGGCGACTAGGGCCTACGAGCAGTACGTC.

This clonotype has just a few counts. CDR3 DNA: TGCGCCAGCAGTGAAGGCTGGGGAGGTAGTCAGCCCCAGCATTTT. It specifies CASSEGWGGSQPQHF. The chain links TRBV10-2 to TRBJ1-5, with D uncertain. Trimming took 3 bases from V and 6 from J, leaving 15 bases between them. In germline, CDR1 is WSHSY, CDR2 SAAADI. CDR3 size: 15 residues.

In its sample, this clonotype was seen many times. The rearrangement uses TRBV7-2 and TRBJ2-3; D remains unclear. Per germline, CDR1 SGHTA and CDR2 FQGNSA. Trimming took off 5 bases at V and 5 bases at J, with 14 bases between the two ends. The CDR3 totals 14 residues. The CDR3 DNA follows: TGTGCCAGCAGCCCCTACCACGGCGGAGATACGCAGTATTTT. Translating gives CASSPYHGGDTQYF.

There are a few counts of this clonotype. The CDR3 coding sequence is TGTGCCAGTAGTATAGGTTTTTTGGGGCTCACCGATGAGCAGTTCTTC. Protein: CASSIGFLGLTDEQFF. V is TRBV19 and J is TRBJ2-1, with a tentative D call TRBD1 (5 bases). The length of the CDR3 is 16 residues. CDR1 and CDR2 (germline): LNHDA, SQIVND (reference sequence). The V end lost 1 base, the J end lost 8 bases, and 18 bases lay between the germline ends. The variable domain in full, with the rest retrieved from reference TRBV19 and TRBJ2-1, is DGGITQSPKYLFRKEGQNVTLSCEQNLNHDAMYWYRQDPGQGLRLIYYSQIVNDFQKGDIAEGYSVSREKKESFPLTVTSAQKNPTAFYLCASSIGFLGLTDEQFFGPGTRLTVL.

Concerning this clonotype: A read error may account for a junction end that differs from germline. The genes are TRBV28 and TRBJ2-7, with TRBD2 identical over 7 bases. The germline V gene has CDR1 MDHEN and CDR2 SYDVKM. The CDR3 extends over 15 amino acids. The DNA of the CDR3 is TGTGCCAGCAGTTTAGTCCCGACTAGCTCCCACGAGCAGTACTTC. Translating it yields CASSLVPTSSHEQYF.

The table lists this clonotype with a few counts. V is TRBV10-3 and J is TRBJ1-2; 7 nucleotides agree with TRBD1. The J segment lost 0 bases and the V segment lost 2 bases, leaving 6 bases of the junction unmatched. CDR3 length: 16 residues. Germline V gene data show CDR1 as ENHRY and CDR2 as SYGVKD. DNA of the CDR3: TGTGCCATCAGTGAGGCTAGGACAGGCTCTAACTATGGCTACACCTTC. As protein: CAISEARTGSNYGYTF.

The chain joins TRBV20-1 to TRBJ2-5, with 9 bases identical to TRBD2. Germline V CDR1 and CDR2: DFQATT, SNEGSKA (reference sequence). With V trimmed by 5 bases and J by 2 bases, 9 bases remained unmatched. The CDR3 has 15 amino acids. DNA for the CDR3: TGCAGTGCTCCCCGGGGTACTAGCGGGCAAGAGACCCAGTACTTC. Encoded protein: CSAPRGTSGQETQYF.

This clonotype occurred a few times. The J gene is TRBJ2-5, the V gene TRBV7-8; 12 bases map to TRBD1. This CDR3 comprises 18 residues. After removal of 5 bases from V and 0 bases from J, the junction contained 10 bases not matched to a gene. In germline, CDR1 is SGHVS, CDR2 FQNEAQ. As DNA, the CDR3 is TGTGCCAGCAGCCAGGGACAGGGGGCGAGGGGGTACCAAGAGACCCAGTACTTC. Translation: CASSQGQGARGYQETQYF.

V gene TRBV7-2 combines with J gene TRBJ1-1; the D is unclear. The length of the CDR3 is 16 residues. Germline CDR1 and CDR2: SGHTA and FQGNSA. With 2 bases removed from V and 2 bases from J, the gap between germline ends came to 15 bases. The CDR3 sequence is CASSLSVWQTNTEAFF. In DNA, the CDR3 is TGTGCCAGCAGCTTATCAGTATGGCAGACTAACACTGAAGCTTTCTTT.

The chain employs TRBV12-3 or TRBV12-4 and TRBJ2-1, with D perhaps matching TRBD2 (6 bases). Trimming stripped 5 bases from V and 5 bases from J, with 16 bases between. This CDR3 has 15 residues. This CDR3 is CASSHTSGVHNEQFF. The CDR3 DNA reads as TGTGCCAGCAGTCACACTTCGGGAGTACACAATGAGCAGTTCTTC.

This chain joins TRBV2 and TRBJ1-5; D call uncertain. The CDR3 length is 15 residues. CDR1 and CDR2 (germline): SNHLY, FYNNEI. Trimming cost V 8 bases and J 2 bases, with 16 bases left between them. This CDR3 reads CASGFYGEGNQPQHF. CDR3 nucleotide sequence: TGTGCCAGCGGTTTTTACGGGGAGGGCAATCAGCCCCAGCATTTT.